Sequencing of this T cell receptor beta chain was carried out in a study of CD8 T cells in Susac syndrome. Germline V CDR1 and CDR2: SGDLS, YYNGEE. The CDR3 has 17 amino acids. The trim removed 4 bases at V and 4 bases at J, leaving 10 bases unmatched. Random-hexamer reverse transcription was applied to about 0.5 to 1 ug RNA. TCRdb reanalysed the immunoSEQ multiplex PCR reads using MiXCR and keeps one entry per CDR3 protein. Of about 120,000 distinct CDR3 sequences in the sample, roughly 94% were seen once. Negative isolation was used for CD8+ and CD4+ T cells and FACS enrichment for TEMRA cells. The V gene is TRBV9, the J gene TRBJ2-7; TRBD2 aligns across 14 bases. The sequence was obtained from a human donor with Susac syndrome. The sample consisted of CD8+ T cells from PBMCs. The CDR3 region has the DNA TGTGCCAGCAGCCCAGGACTAGCGGGGGGACAACGGTACGAGCAGTACTTC. Its protein product is CASSPGLAGGQRYEQYF.